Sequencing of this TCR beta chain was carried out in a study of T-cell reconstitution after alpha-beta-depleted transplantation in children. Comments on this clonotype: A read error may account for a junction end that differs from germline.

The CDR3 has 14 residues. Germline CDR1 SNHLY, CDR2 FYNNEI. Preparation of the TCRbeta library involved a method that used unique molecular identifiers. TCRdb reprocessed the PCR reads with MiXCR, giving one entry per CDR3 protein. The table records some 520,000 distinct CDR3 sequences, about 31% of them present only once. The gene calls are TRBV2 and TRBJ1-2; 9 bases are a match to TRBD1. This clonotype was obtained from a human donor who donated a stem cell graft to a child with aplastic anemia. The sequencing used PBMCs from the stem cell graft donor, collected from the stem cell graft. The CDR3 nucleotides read TGCGGTGGAGGACAGGGGTTGCGAAGCTATGGCTACACCTTC. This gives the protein CGGGQGLRSYGYTF.